This T cell receptor (beta chain) was observed in a study of post-analysis software for immune sequencing data. The study's findings and limits: About 5 TRBV segments, including TRBV5-6, TRBV5-1 and TRBV20-1, were more frequent in patients than controls.

This clonotype has a handful of counts. Its specificity is not known. The authors incorporated unique molecular identifiers into the TCR beta cDNA libraries. TCRdb independently ran MiXCR on the PCR reads; one entry per CDR3 protein. The table lists about 800,000 distinct CDR3 sequences, 25% to 30% of them singletons. Trimming took off 2 bases at V and 9 bases at J, with 12 bases between the two ends. The CDR3 is made up of 13 amino acids. Germline CDR1 MNHNY, CDR2 SVGAGI (reference sequence). The origin of this receptor is a girl between 5 and 17 years old with multiple sclerosis. The sample comprised blood. This chain links TRBV6-6 with TRBJ2-3; D is ambiguous. The CDR3 protein is CASSYTMMGTQYF. DNA for the CDR3: TGTGCCAGCAGTTACACTATGATGGGGACGCAGTATTTT.